One and the same sample provided the 2 T cell receptor beta chains below, sequenced in a study of cytomegalovirus exposure and HLA in healthy donors. Profiled with immunoSEQ multiplex PCR; TCRdb holds only in-frame clones, not every one. Of about 74,000 clones listed, 94% were seen once; the top ten hold about 1.4%. The sample was PBMCs. These receptors were obtained from a young man in good health and CMV-seropositive.

The V and J genes are TRBV2 and TRBJ2-1; 9 bases match TRBD1. Germline CDR1 reads SNHLY; CDR2 reads FYNNEI. CDR3 length: 15 residues. V was clipped by 6 bases and J by 1 base; unmatched bases: 4. The CDR3, as DNA: TGTGCCAGCAGGAATGACAGGGGGTCCTACAATGAGCAGTTCTTC. Translated: CASRNDRGSYNEQFF.

V usage is TRBV2 and J usage is TRBJ1-5; TRBD1 aligns across 9 bases. The germline V gene encodes CDR1 SNHLY and CDR2 FYNNEI. The CDR3 has 14 residues. The V and J ends lost 6 bases and 6 bases, in that order; junction bases with no gene match: 6. For the CDR3, the DNA is TGTGCCAGCAGGTCCGGGACAGGGCCTCAGCCCCAGCATTTT. This translates into CASRSGTGPQPQHF.